This T cell receptor (beta chain) was found in a study of persistence of HIV-infected CD4 T cells. General study points: Degenerate expanded CDR3beta sequences were enriched among CMV- and Gag-responding cells.

Comment on this clone: Its antigen remains unidentified. Other DNA variants within this sample encode the same CDR3.

Sequencing used immunoSEQ version 4 in survey mode. The protocol was immunoSEQ multiplex PCR, while the TCRdb copy is restricted to in-frame clones and leaves out a portion. The sample lists approximately 31,000 clones; about 80% were seen once. Germline V gene sequence: CDR1 SGHRS, CDR2 YFSETQ. V dropped 0 bases and J dropped 3 bases, with 12 bases sitting between them. This CDR3 region has 15 residues. Cells were stimulated with CMV-infected fibroblast lysates at approximately 10 ug/mL. Memory cells lacking CD40L and CD69 with high CD45RO were sorted. Suppressive ART was started during chronic HIV-1 infection in these adults.

This clonotype originated in an adult woman with HIV who was CMV-seropositive. The material sequenced was CD4+ T cells sorted from PBMCs after roughly 18-hour stimulation, taken from a patient who received antiretroviral therapy. The rearrangement uses TRBV5-1 and TRBJ1-2; a possible D gene is TRBD1 (6 bases). DNA for the CDR3: TGCGCCAGCAGCTTGGATGGGCAGGGGTACTATGGCTACACCTTC. As protein: CASSLDGQGYYGYTF.